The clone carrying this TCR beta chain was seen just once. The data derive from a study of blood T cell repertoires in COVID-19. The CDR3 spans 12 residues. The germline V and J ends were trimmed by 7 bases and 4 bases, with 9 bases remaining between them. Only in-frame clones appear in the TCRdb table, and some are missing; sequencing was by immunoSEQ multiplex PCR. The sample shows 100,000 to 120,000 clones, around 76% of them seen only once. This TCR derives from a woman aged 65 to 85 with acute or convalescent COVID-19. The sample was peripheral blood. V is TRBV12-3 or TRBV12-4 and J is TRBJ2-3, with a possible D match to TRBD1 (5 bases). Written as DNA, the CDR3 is TGTGCCAGCACTGAAGGGGCAGATACGCAGTATTTT. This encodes CASTEGADTQYF.